This T cell receptor (beta chain) originates from a study of T cell responses to AZD1222 COVID-19 vaccine. Germline V gene lookup returns CDR1 MGHDK and CDR2 SYGVNS. The CDR3 runs 16 residues. The V end lost 1 base, the J end lost 6 bases, and 16 bases lay between the germline ends. Sequencing was performed with immunoSEQ multiplex PCR; in TCRdb, only in-frame clones are kept and a portion is missing. The sample gives roughly 200,000 clones, around 93% of which show up once; 0.95% to 1.3% is in the top ten. Of note for this clone: Its antigen is currently unknown.

Study-wide results and caveats: Baseline seropositivity occurred in only six AZD1222 recipients.

The receptor comes from an adult who received the MenACWY meningococcal vaccine as a control. Sequencing used peripheral blood, obtained 28 days after the second dose of the MenACWY control vaccine. The rearrangement uses TRBV25-1 and TRBJ1-5; tentative D call: TRBD1 (5 bases). CDR3 amino acids: CASSEFGPGEGQPQHF. Here the CDR3 DNA reads TGTGCCAGCAGTGAATTTGGCCCGGGGGAGGGTCAGCCCCAGCATTTT.